These T cell receptor beta chains were read from a single sample in a study of cytomegalovirus exposure and HLA in healthy donors. The data were produced by immunoSEQ multiplex PCR, yet TCRdb's version contains in-frame clones alone and is incomplete. Counted here are 150,000 to 250,000 clones, approximately 80% occurring once; the ten biggest clones make up 0.098%. The sequencing input was PBMCs. These receptors were taken from a boy aged 2-9 years in good health and CMV-seronegative. CDR3s include the opening cysteine and the closing phenylalanine or tryptophan. The D gene is left open where the match is weak. Some rows mark clone size as missing; the rest say once, few, many or name a class of expanded clone.

J: TRBJ2-3
D: NA
size: NA
V: TRBV2
CDR3: CASSDPSTDTQYF
DNA: TGTGCCAGCAGTGACCCTAGCACAGATACGCAGTATTTT

J: TRBJ1-2
D: TRBD1
size: once
V: TRBV5-1
CDR3: CASRKDREAGYTF
DNA: TGCGCCAGCAGAAAGGACAGGGAGGCTGGCTACACCTTC

J: TRBJ1-5
D: TRBD1
size: NA
V: TRBV2
CDR3: CASSLGQADLHF
DNA: TGTGCCAGCAGCCTCGGACAGGCTGATCTCCATTTT

J: TRBJ2-1
D: TRBD2
size: NA
V: TRBV5-1
CDR3: CASSFGTSDNNEQFF
DNA: TGCGCCAGCAGCTTTGGGACTAGCGACAACAATGAGCAGTTCTTC

J: TRBJ2-3
D: TRBD2
size: NA
V: TRBV18
CDR3: CASSRLSGGVADTQYF
DNA: TGTGCCAGCTCCCGTTTGAGCGGGGGGGTAGCGGATACGCAGTATTTT

J: TRBJ2-1
D: NA
size: NA
V: TRBV19
CDR3: CASSPDSLIYEQFF
DNA: TGTGCCAGTAGCCCGGACAGTTTAATCTATGAGCAGTTCTTC

J: TRBJ2-3
D: TRBD2
size: NA
V: TRBV9
CDR3: CASSQDARLAGGSDTQYF
DNA: TGTGCCAGCAGCCAGGACGCAAGACTAGCGGGGGGTTCAGATACGCAGTATTTT

J: TRBJ1-1
D: TRBD1
size: NA
V: TRBV2
CDR3: CASSGTTGGTEAFF
DNA: TGTGCCAGCTCGGGGACCACAGGGGGTACTGAAGCTTTCTTT

J: TRBJ1-2
D: TRBD1
size: NA
V: TRBV4-3
CDR3: CASSPPGQGVLDGYTF
DNA: TGCGCCAGCAGCCCTCCGGGACAGGGCGTCTTGGATGGCTACACCTTC

J: TRBJ1-2
D: NA
size: NA
V: TRBV29-1
CDR3: CSVDSGRGYTF
DNA: TGCAGCGTTGATTCGGGGAGAGGCTACACCTTC

J: TRBJ2-1
D: NA
size: NA
V: TRBV7-9
CDR3: CASSLTTRMYNEQFF
DNA: TGTGCCAGCAGCTTAACTACTAGGATGTACAATGAGCAGTTCTTC

J: TRBJ1-2
D: TRBD1
size: few
V: TRBV29-1
CDR3: CSVTGVKDGYTF
DNA: TGCAGCGTGACAGGGGTGAAAGATGGCTACACCTTC

J: TRBJ2-5
D: NA
size: NA
V: TRBV9
CDR3: CASSVAGLQETQYF
DNA: TGTGCCAGCAGCGTAGCTGGGCTACAAGAGACCCAATACTTC

J: TRBJ1-1
D: TRBD1
size: few
V: TRBV5-6
CDR3: CASSPDRDTEAFF
DNA: TGTGCCAGCAGCCCGGACAGGGACACTGAAGCTTTCTTT

J: TRBJ2-4
D: NA
size: NA
V: TRBV5-5
CDR3: CASSLEGNIQYF
DNA: TGTGCCAGCAGCTTGGAGGGGAACATTCAGTACTTC

J: TRBJ1-4
D: TRBD1
size: NA
V: TRBV7-2
CDR3: CASSYWGGQGAEKLFF
DNA: TGTGCCAGCAGCTACTGGGGGGGACAGGGCGCAGAAAAACTGTTTTTT

J: TRBJ2-3
D: NA
size: NA
V: TRBV7-2
CDR3: CASSLRLADSDTQYF
DNA: TGTGCCAGCAGCTTAAGGCTAGCAGACTCAGATACGCAGTATTTT

J: TRBJ2-6
D: TRBD2
size: NA
V: TRBV9
CDR3: CASSQSGGHGANVLTF
DNA: TGTGCCAGCAGCCAGTCGGGGGGGCATGGGGCCAACGTCCTGACTTTC

J: TRBJ2-3
D: NA
size: NA
V: TRBV10-3
CDR3: CAISDLGADTQYF
DNA: TGTGCCATCAGTGATTTGGGGGCGGATACGCAGTATTTT

J: TRBJ1-1
D: TRBD1
size: NA
V: TRBV30
CDR3: CAWSYTGGTEAFF
DNA: TGTGCCTGGAGTTATACAGGGGGCACTGAAGCTTTCTTT

J: TRBJ2-1
D: TRBD2
size: NA
V: TRBV9
CDR3: CASSVGGRGGSNEQFF
DNA: TGTGCCAGCAGCGTAGGTGGGCGGGGGGGGTCAAATGAGCAGTTCTTC

J: TRBJ2-7
D: TRBD2
size: NA
V: TRBV2
CDR3: CASRTSGAYEQYF
DNA: TGTGCCAGCAGGACTAGCGGGGCTTACGAGCAGTACTTC

J: TRBJ1-2
D: NA
size: NA
V: TRBV9
CDR3: CASSEGISGYTF
DNA: TGTGCCAGCAGCGAGGGGATTAGTGGCTACACCTTC

J: TRBJ2-7
D: TRBD1
size: once
V: TRBV27
CDR3: CASSLGPGTGGEQYF
DNA: TGTGCCAGCAGTTTAGGGCCCGGGACAGGGGGCGAGCAGTACTTC

J: TRBJ2-7
D: NA
size: NA
V: TRBV6-5
CDR3: CASSYLGVGEQYF
DNA: TGTGCCAGCAGTTACTTAGGGGTTGGGGAGCAGTACTTC

J: TRBJ2-3
D: NA
size: few
V: TRBV7-3
CDR3: CASSLGGATDTQYF
DNA: TGTGCCAGCAGCTTAGGGGGCGCCACAGATACGCAGTATTTT

J: TRBJ1-2
D: TRBD1
size: NA
V: TRBV28
CDR3: CASTVPMDRGPYGYTF
DNA: TGTGCCAGCACGGTCCCCATGGACAGGGGGCCCTATGGCTACACCTTC

J: TRBJ2-2
D: NA
size: NA
V: TRBV7-3
CDR3: CASSPGGAWTGELFF
DNA: TGTGCCAGCAGCCCCGGCGGGGCCTGGACCGGGGAGCTGTTTTTT

J: TRBJ1-3
D: NA
size: NA
V: TRBV27
CDR3: CASSLNRVSGNTIYF
DNA: TGTGCCAGCAGTCTGAACAGGGTCTCTGGAAACACCATATATTTT

J: TRBJ1-5
D: TRBD1
size: NA
V: TRBV5-8
CDR3: CASSSDREGFSNQPQHF
DNA: TGTGCCAGCAGCTCGGACAGGGAGGGGTTCAGCAATCAGCCCCAGCATTTT

J: TRBJ2-5
D: NA
size: few
V: TRBV15
CDR3: CATSRGGGGIQETQYF
DNA: TGTGCCACCAGCCGAGGGGGTGGAGGGATCCAAGAGACCCAGTACTTC

J: TRBJ2-2
D: TRBD2
size: NA
V: TRBV7-3
CDR3: CASSWEGVLNTGELFF
DNA: TGTGCCAGCAGCTGGGAGGGAGTCCTGAACACCGGGGAGCTGTTTTTT

J: TRBJ1-1
D: TRBD1
size: few
V: TRBV6-6
CDR3: CATLDRVNTEAFF
DNA: TGTGCCACCTTGGACAGGGTGAACACTGAAGCTTTCTTT

J: TRBJ1-2
D: NA
size: NA
V: TRBV4-2
CDR3: CASSTVPGVGYGYTF
DNA: TGTGCCAGCAGCACCGTACCAGGGGTTGGCTATGGCTACACCTTC

J: TRBJ2-7
D: TRBD2
size: NA
V: TRBV7-8
CDR3: CASSAPSSSGGATYEQYF
DNA: TGTGCCAGCAGCGCCCCATCATCCAGCGGGGGGGCAACGTACGAGCAGTACTTC

J: TRBJ1-1
D: NA
size: NA
V: TRBV25-1
CDR3: CASVSRGEGTEAFF
DNA: TGTGCCAGCGTCAGTAGGGGGGAGGGCACTGAAGCTTTCTTT

J: TRBJ1-2
D: NA
size: NA
V: TRBV25-1
CDR3: CASSVRGSGYTF
DNA: TGTGCCAGCAGTGTAAGGGGCAGCGGCTACACCTTC